The sequence of this TCR beta chain was determined in a study of T cell repertoires in cytomegalovirus infection. Trimming stripped 5 bases from V and 9 bases from J, with 11 bases between. Germline V CDR1 and CDR2: MNHNY, SVGAGI (reference sequence). The CDR3 is made up of 12 amino acids. One entry per CDR3 protein results from TCRdb running MiXCR on the reads. The repertoire holds approximately 590,000 distinct CDR3 sequences, with 35% to 50% as singletons. Study-level findings and limits: CMV carriers with the relevant HLA were identified by cumulative public TCR beta family frequency.

In the case of this clonotype: The antigen is not known.

V usage is TRBV6-6 and J usage is TRBJ1-5; no clear D gene. This clonotype was obtained from a human donor in good health (CMV status not recorded). Some clones in this sample may be carry-over from other donors' samples. Source: cultured PBMCs, taken from culture after CMV antigen stimulation. DNA of the CDR3: TGTGCCAGCAGTCCTTTTGATTCGCCCCAGCATTTT. It encodes CASSPFDSPQHF.